This T cell receptor (beta chain) was identified in a study of blood T cell repertoires in COVID-19. Repertoires were generated with immunoSEQ multiplex PCR, while TCRdb's copy carries only in-frame clones and drops some. Of tens of thousands of clones listed, more than 80% are singletons. The CDR3 loop spans 17 amino acids. Trimming cost V 1 base and J 3 bases; bases outside gene matches: 5. The V gene's germline CDR1 is SGHDN and CDR2 FVKESK. The rearrangement joins TRBV14 to TRBJ2-1; 11 positions agree with TRBD2. This TCR was sampled from a man aged 50 or older with active or convalescent COVID-19. Sequenced material: peripheral blood. The chain's CDR3 is CASSQGVSGRVYNEQFF. Here the CDR3 DNA reads TGTGCCAGCAGCCAAGGCGTTAGCGGGAGGGTCTACAATGAGCAGTTCTTC.